This TCR beta chain comes out of a study of molecular identifiers for immune sequencing clone quantification. TCRdb re-called the PCR reads through MiXCR, storing one row per CDR3 protein. The sample has some 590,000 distinct CDR3 sequences; around 25% are singletons. In its sample, this clonotype was seen a few times. V lost 5 bases to trimming and J lost 5 bases, with 11 bases between them. This CDR3 has 13 amino acids. Germline V CDR1 and CDR2: LNHDA, SQIVND (reference sequence). The sequenced material came from naive CD8+ T cells from blood, with Jurkat cell RNA spiked in. The subset denotes: FACS-sorted CD8+CD4-CCR7+CD45RA+ naive T cells. The receptor was derived from a human donor in good health. Some libraries in this study had Jurkat cell RNA spiked in. The V and J genes are TRBV19 and TRBJ2-3; the D gene is possibly TRBD1 (6 bases). The CDR3 spells CASSSRTEDTQYF. The CDR3 DNA follows: TGTGCCAGTAGTTCACGGACAGAAGATACGCAGTATTTT.